The rows below give T cell receptor beta chains drawn from one sample of a study of blood T cell repertoires in COVID-19. Using immunoSEQ multiplex PCR, the repertoire was profiled, and TCRdb retains in-frame clones only, with some absent. Among some 150,000 clones listed, approximately 80% were seen once. Sequences were obtained from peripheral blood. All receptors come from a man between 65 and 85 years old with acute or convalescent COVID-19. Both conserved end residues are part of each CDR3. Each record gives: CDR3 DNA, CDR3 protein, D gene, V gene, J gene, clone size. A D gene is named only where the DNA matches it firmly. Size tells how often a clone was seen (once, few, many) or the class of an expanded clone, and some rows leave it out.

CDR3nt: TGTGCCAGCAGTTACGGGACAGGGGAAGGGTACTTC
CDR3aa: CASSYGTGEGYF
d_gene: TRBD1
v_gene: TRBV6-6
j_gene: TRBJ2-7
abundance: -

CDR3nt: TGTGCCAGCAGCTTGACTAGCGGGGGGGCCCCAGATACGCAGTATTTT
CDR3aa: CASSLTSGGAPDTQYF
d_gene: TRBD2
v_gene: TRBV11-2
j_gene: TRBJ2-3
abundance: -

CDR3nt: TGTGCCAGCAGCTTAGCGGGAAGCAGGGCCCATGGCTACACCTTC
CDR3aa: CASSLAGSRAHGYTF
d_gene: -
v_gene: TRBV7-9
j_gene: TRBJ1-2
abundance: -

CDR3nt: TGTGCCAGCTCACCTACCGGGACAAACTACAATGAGCAGTTCTTC
CDR3aa: CASSPTGTNYNEQFF
d_gene: -
v_gene: TRBV18
j_gene: TRBJ2-1
abundance: -

CDR3nt: TGCAGGGCGAGGGGGGGCTATGAAGCTTTCTTT
CDR3aa: CRARGGYEAFF
d_gene: -
v_gene: TRBV20-1
j_gene: TRBJ1-1
abundance: once

CDR3nt: TGTGCCAGCTCACGGGGACAGGCCGCGGGGAGCACTGAAGCTTTCTTT
CDR3aa: CASSRGQAAGSTEAFF
d_gene: TRBD1
v_gene: TRBV18
j_gene: TRBJ1-1
abundance: -

CDR3nt: TGTGCCAGCAGCTTAAATGGCGGGGTTAACACCGGGGAGCTGTTTTTT
CDR3aa: CASSLNGGVNTGELFF
d_gene: -
v_gene: TRBV11-2
j_gene: TRBJ2-2
abundance: -

CDR3nt: TGTGCCAGCAGTGCTACCTGGACAGGGGTCTATGGCTACACCTTC
CDR3aa: CASSATWTGVYGYTF
d_gene: TRBD1
v_gene: TRBV6-4
j_gene: TRBJ1-2
abundance: once

CDR3nt: TGTGCCAGCACTCCGATTCAGGCGGGAGCCACGCCTCGGCAGTACTTC
CDR3aa: CASTPIQAGATPRQYF
d_gene: TRBD2
v_gene: TRBV6-6
j_gene: TRBJ2-7
abundance: -

CDR3nt: TGTGCCAGCAGTCCCAAAACAGGGGGCGCGGGTCAAGAGACCCAGTACTTC
CDR3aa: CASSPKTGGAGQETQYF
d_gene: TRBD1
v_gene: TRBV27
j_gene: TRBJ2-5
abundance: many

CDR3nt: TGTGCCAGCATAGGTCCCCGAACCGGGACTAGCGACACAGATACGCAGTATTTT
CDR3aa: CASIGPRTGTSDTDTQYF
d_gene: TRBD2
v_gene: TRBV28
j_gene: TRBJ2-3
abundance: -

CDR3nt: TGTGCCACCAGTCCCACAGGGAGGGAACAAACCGGGGAGCTGTTTTTT
CDR3aa: CATSPTGREQTGELFF
d_gene: -
v_gene: TRBV24-1
j_gene: TRBJ2-2
abundance: -

CDR3nt: TGCAGCGTCGGAGGTGCTGGAAACACCATATATTTT
CDR3aa: CSVGGAGNTIYF
d_gene: -
v_gene: TRBV29-1
j_gene: TRBJ1-3
abundance: -

CDR3nt: TGTGCCACCAGGGGGACTAGCTCTGTTGAGCAGTTCTTC
CDR3aa: CATRGTSSVEQFF
d_gene: TRBD2
v_gene: TRBV24-1
j_gene: TRBJ2-1
abundance: many

CDR3nt: TGTGCCAGCAGCGCCGGTGCGGACAGGGTATCTTTC
CDR3aa: CASSAGADRVSF
d_gene: TRBD1
v_gene: TRBV7-2
j_gene: TRBJ2-7
abundance: once

CDR3nt: TGCAGCGTTCTAGCGGGGGTAGAGACCCAGTACTTC
CDR3aa: CSVLAGVETQYF
d_gene: TRBD2
v_gene: TRBV29-1
j_gene: TRBJ2-5
abundance: -

CDR3nt: TGTGCCAGCAGCAGATATAGCGGGATAGGTCCGTACAATGAGCAGTTCTTC
CDR3aa: CASSRYSGIGPYNEQFF
d_gene: TRBD2
v_gene: TRBV11-3
j_gene: TRBJ2-1
abundance: -

CDR3nt: TGCGCCAGCAGCTTGTCACAGTTCCCTCAAGAGACCCAGTACTTC
CDR3aa: CASSLSQFPQETQYF
d_gene: -
v_gene: TRBV5-1
j_gene: TRBJ2-5
abundance: -

CDR3nt: TGTGCCAGCTCACCGCCTGCCGGGAAAACCTACGAGCAGTACTTC
CDR3aa: CASSPPAGKTYEQYF
d_gene: -
v_gene: TRBV18
j_gene: TRBJ2-7
abundance: -

CDR3nt: TGTGCCAGCAGCCAGGGGGCCTCTGGAAACACCATATATTTT
CDR3aa: CASSQGASGNTIYF
d_gene: -
v_gene: TRBV3-1/TRBV3-2
j_gene: TRBJ1-3
abundance: -

CDR3nt: TGCGCCAGCAGCCCTGGTGGGGGCCCCCAGGATTCACCCCTCCACTTT
CDR3aa: CASSPGGGPQDSPLHF
d_gene: -
v_gene: TRBV5-1
j_gene: TRBJ1-6
abundance: -

CDR3nt: TGTGCCAGCAGTGAAGGGAGGGGTTATGGCTACACCTTC
CDR3aa: CASSEGRGYGYTF
d_gene: -
v_gene: TRBV2
j_gene: TRBJ1-2
abundance: once

CDR3nt: TGTGCCAGCAGCTTAAATGCGGGGGTGAACACTGAAGCTTTCTTT
CDR3aa: CASSLNAGVNTEAFF
d_gene: -
v_gene: TRBV7-2
j_gene: TRBJ1-1
abundance: -

CDR3nt: TGTGCCAGCCGCCCCGCGGGGCTAGCTAACTATGGCTACACCTTC
CDR3aa: CASRPAGLANYGYTF
d_gene: -
v_gene: TRBV18
j_gene: TRBJ1-2
abundance: once

CDR3nt: TGTGCCACCAGTGATGGTAGGGGGCCTGGAAACACCATATATTTT
CDR3aa: CATSDGRGPGNTIYF
d_gene: TRBD1
v_gene: TRBV24-1
j_gene: TRBJ1-3
abundance: -

CDR3nt: TGTGCCAGCAGCTTAGATAGCGGGAGTAAGAAGACCCAGTACTTC
CDR3aa: CASSLDSGSKKTQYF
d_gene: TRBD2
v_gene: TRBV5-4
j_gene: TRBJ2-5
abundance: -

CDR3nt: TGTGCCAGCAGCGCCGCGGGGGATGGCAATCAGCCCCAGCATTTT
CDR3aa: CASSAAGDGNQPQHF
d_gene: -
v_gene: TRBV9
j_gene: TRBJ1-5
abundance: -

CDR3nt: TGTGCCAGCAGCCAAGGGGGCAGTAGCAATCAGCCCCAGCATTTT
CDR3aa: CASSQGGSSNQPQHF
d_gene: -
v_gene: TRBV3-1/TRBV3-2
j_gene: TRBJ1-5
abundance: -

CDR3nt: TGCGCCAGCAGCTTGTTGGGCGCGGGGAGCACAGATACGCAGTATTTT
CDR3aa: CASSLLGAGSTDTQYF
d_gene: -
v_gene: TRBV5-1
j_gene: TRBJ2-3
abundance: -

CDR3nt: TGCGCCAGCAGCACAACAGGGGTAGGCTACACCTTC
CDR3aa: CASSTTGVGYTF
d_gene: TRBD1
v_gene: TRBV5-1
j_gene: TRBJ1-2
abundance: -

CDR3nt: TGTGCCAGCAGTTCACTCTCCTACGAGCAGTACTTC
CDR3aa: CASSSLSYEQYF
d_gene: -
v_gene: TRBV2
j_gene: TRBJ2-7
abundance: -

CDR3nt: TGTGCCTGCTCAACATTACCCAGGGGGACCACTGAAGCTTTCTTT
CDR3aa: CACSTLPRGTTEAFF
d_gene: TRBD1
v_gene: TRBV30
j_gene: TRBJ1-1
abundance: -

CDR3nt: TGCGCCAGCAGCTTCCGGCAGGAGGGCGCGGGATCCGGGGAGCTGTTTTTT
CDR3aa: CASSFRQEGAGSGELFF
d_gene: -
v_gene: TRBV5-1
j_gene: TRBJ2-2
abundance: -

CDR3nt: TGCGCCAGCAGCTTGAGGGGTCAGGGTGAAAAACTGTTTTTT
CDR3aa: CASSLRGQGEKLFF
d_gene: -
v_gene: TRBV5-1
j_gene: TRBJ1-4
abundance: -

CDR3nt: TGTGCCAGCAGCCAAGATAGACTAGCGGGGGGGCTCTACGAGCAGTACTTC
CDR3aa: CASSQDRLAGGLYEQYF
d_gene: TRBD2
v_gene: TRBV4-2
j_gene: TRBJ2-7
abundance: -

CDR3nt: TGTGCCAGTAGTATGGGGACAGGCCATTCGGGCACTGAAGCTTTCTTT
CDR3aa: CASSMGTGHSGTEAFF
d_gene: TRBD1
v_gene: TRBV19
j_gene: TRBJ1-1
abundance: -

CDR3nt: TGTGCCAGCAGTCCAGCCACTAGTCGCGAGCAGTACTTC
CDR3aa: CASSPATSREQYF
d_gene: -
v_gene: TRBV28
j_gene: TRBJ2-7
abundance: -

CDR3nt: TGTGCCAGCAGCGCCCCTGGCCGCGATACGCAGTATTTT
CDR3aa: CASSAPGRDTQYF
d_gene: -
v_gene: TRBV7-3
j_gene: TRBJ2-3
abundance: -

CDR3nt: TGTGCCAGCAGCTCGAGGACAGGAGCTAACTATGGCTACACCTTC
CDR3aa: CASSSRTGANYGYTF
d_gene: TRBD1
v_gene: TRBV7-2
j_gene: TRBJ1-2
abundance: -

CDR3nt: TGTGCCAGCAGTCCAAGGTCCCCACAGACTACGCAGTATTTT
CDR3aa: CASSPRSPQTTQYF
d_gene: -
v_gene: TRBV28
j_gene: TRBJ2-3
abundance: -

CDR3nt: TGTGCCAGCAGTTACTCGACAGGGGGGAACACCGGGGAGCTGTTTTTT
CDR3aa: CASSYSTGGNTGELFF
d_gene: TRBD1
v_gene: TRBV27
j_gene: TRBJ2-2
abundance: -

CDR3nt: TGTGCCAGCAGGAGACAGGGGCGGGAAAAACTGTTTTTT
CDR3aa: CASRRQGREKLFF
d_gene: TRBD1
v_gene: TRBV12-3/TRBV12-4
j_gene: TRBJ1-4
abundance: -

CDR3nt: TGTGCCAGCAGCCTAGGACAGGGTAAGAACACTGAAGCTTTCTTT
CDR3aa: CASSLGQGKNTEAFF
d_gene: TRBD1
v_gene: TRBV14
j_gene: TRBJ1-1
abundance: -

CDR3nt: TGTGCCAGCAGCCAAGATCTGACAAGCGGGGAAGCGGGTGGCTACACCTTC
CDR3aa: CASSQDLTSGEAGGYTF
d_gene: -
v_gene: TRBV3-1/TRBV3-2
j_gene: TRBJ1-2
abundance: -

CDR3nt: TGTGCCAGCAGCTTCCTTCCGGGACTAGCGGGGGGGCGTCGCACCGGGGAGCTGTTTTTT
CDR3aa: CASSFLPGLAGGRRTGELFF
d_gene: TRBD2
v_gene: TRBV7-3
j_gene: TRBJ2-2
abundance: -

CDR3nt: TGTGCCACCCGACTAGCGGGGAGACGAGAGCAGTTCTTC
CDR3aa: CATRLAGRREQFF
d_gene: TRBD2
v_gene: TRBV19
j_gene: TRBJ2-1
abundance: -

CDR3nt: TGCGCCAGCGCCGGGACTAGCGGGAGCAGGGCAGATACGCAGTATTTT
CDR3aa: CASAGTSGSRADTQYF
d_gene: TRBD2
v_gene: TRBV5-1
j_gene: TRBJ2-3
abundance: once

CDR3nt: TGCGCCAGCAGCCCGGGACAGAAGTGGGAGCAGTACTTC
CDR3aa: CASSPGQKWEQYF
d_gene: TRBD1
v_gene: TRBV5-1
j_gene: TRBJ2-7
abundance: -

CDR3nt: TGTGCCACCAGTGACGCGGGACTAGCGGGAGACAATGAGCAGTTCTTC
CDR3aa: CATSDAGLAGDNEQFF
d_gene: TRBD2
v_gene: TRBV24-1
j_gene: TRBJ2-1
abundance: -

CDR3nt: TGTGCCAGCAGCCCCGGGACAGGAAACACTGAAGCTTTCTTT
CDR3aa: CASSPGTGNTEAFF
d_gene: TRBD1
v_gene: TRBV9
j_gene: TRBJ1-1
abundance: few

CDR3nt: TGCGCCAGCAGCCATGTACAGGGGCCTGAAGCTTTCTTT
CDR3aa: CASSHVQGPEAFF
d_gene: TRBD1
v_gene: TRBV4-1
j_gene: TRBJ1-1
abundance: -

CDR3nt: TGTGCCAGCAGCCTTATAGCGGCCGGGGAGCTGTTTTTT
CDR3aa: CASSLIAAGELFF
d_gene: -
v_gene: TRBV3-1/TRBV3-2
j_gene: TRBJ2-2
abundance: -

CDR3nt: TGTGCCAGCAGCCAAGTTCAGGTAGGGAACACTGAAGCTTTCTTT
CDR3aa: CASSQVQVGNTEAFF
d_gene: -
v_gene: TRBV3-1/TRBV3-2
j_gene: TRBJ1-1
abundance: once

CDR3nt: TGTGCCAGCAGCCAAGGCGTTCAACAGGGCGGCTACACCTTC
CDR3aa: CASSQGVQQGGYTF
d_gene: -
v_gene: TRBV3-1/TRBV3-2
j_gene: TRBJ1-2
abundance: -

CDR3nt: TGTGCCTGTTCGACTAGCGGGCTCCTCGGGGCCAAAAACATTCAGTACTTC
CDR3aa: CACSTSGLLGAKNIQYF
d_gene: TRBD2
v_gene: TRBV30
j_gene: TRBJ2-4
abundance: -

CDR3nt: TGTGCCAGCAATTTCTTCTTTACCCGGGATCCTTTTGGTGGCTACACCTTC
CDR3aa: CASNFFFTRDPFGGYTF
d_gene: -
v_gene: TRBV5-6
j_gene: TRBJ1-2
abundance: many

CDR3nt: TGTGCCAGCAGCCCAAAGTGGGACAGGCGAGGGGGCCGAAAGTACAATGAGCAGTTCTTC
CDR3aa: CASSPKWDRRGGRKYNEQFF
d_gene: TRBD1
v_gene: TRBV6-6
j_gene: TRBJ2-1
abundance: -

CDR3nt: TGTGCCAGCAGCCAAGGGGTACAGGACAGCCGCAGTTCCCTGTTTTTT
CDR3aa: CASSQGVQDSRSSLFF
d_gene: -
v_gene: TRBV3-1/TRBV3-2
j_gene: TRBJ1-4
abundance: -

CDR3nt: TGTGCCAGCACTCCGGGGAACTATGGCTACACCTTC
CDR3aa: CASTPGNYGYTF
d_gene: -
v_gene: TRBV28
j_gene: TRBJ1-2
abundance: -

CDR3nt: TGTGCCAGTGGGGAATCGGACTATTACGAGCAGTACTTC
CDR3aa: CASGESDYYEQYF
d_gene: -
v_gene: TRBV28
j_gene: TRBJ2-7
abundance: -